The text below deals with one TCR beta chain. The sample comes from a study of blood T cell repertoires in COVID-19. About the study: The study drew acute and convalescent COVID-19 samples from the United States, Italy and Spain. Sources were T cells, B-cell-depleted T cells, or PBMCs; the material itself was cDNA or gDNA.

Per the study methods: Nucleated cell counts were estimated from reference gene primer amplification. Measured with immunoSEQ multiplex PCR; TCRdb has only the in-frame clones, and not every one. The V and J calls and clone size are taken from that table; D and trimming were inferred from the DNA. The data contain about 90,000 clones, 85% to 95% of them singletons. This TCR came from a woman aged 55-70 years with active COVID-19. The specimen was peripheral blood.

The CDR3 protein is CASSLGQGRNEKLFF. In nucleotides, the CDR3 is TGCGCCAGCAGCCTCGGACAGGGACGAAATGAAAAACTGTTTTTT. The chain joins TRBV4-3 to TRBJ1-4, with TRBD1 identical over 8 bases. Germline V CDR1 and CDR2: LGHNA, YSLEER. V lost 4 bases and J lost 5; bases outside the gene matches: 6. The CDR3 consists of 15 residues.